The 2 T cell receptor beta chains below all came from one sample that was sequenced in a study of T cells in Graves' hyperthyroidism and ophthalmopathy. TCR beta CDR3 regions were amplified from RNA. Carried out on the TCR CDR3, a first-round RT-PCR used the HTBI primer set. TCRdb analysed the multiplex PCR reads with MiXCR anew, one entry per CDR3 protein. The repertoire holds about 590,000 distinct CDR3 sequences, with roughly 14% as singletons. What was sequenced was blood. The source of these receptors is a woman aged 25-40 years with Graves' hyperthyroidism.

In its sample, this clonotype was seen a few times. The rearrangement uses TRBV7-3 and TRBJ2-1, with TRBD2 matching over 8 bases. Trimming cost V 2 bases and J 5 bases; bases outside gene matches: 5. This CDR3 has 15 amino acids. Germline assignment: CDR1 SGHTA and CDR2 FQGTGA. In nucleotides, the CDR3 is TGTGCCAGCAGCTTATGGGCGGGAGGAAACAATGAGCAGTTCTTC. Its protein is CASSLWAGGNNEQFF.

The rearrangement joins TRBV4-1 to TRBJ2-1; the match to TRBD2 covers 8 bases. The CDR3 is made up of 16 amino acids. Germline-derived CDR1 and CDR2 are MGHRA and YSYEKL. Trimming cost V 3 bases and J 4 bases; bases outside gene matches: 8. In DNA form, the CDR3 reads TGCGCCAGCAGCCACCCCGGGACTAGGAATTACAATGAGCAGTTCTTC. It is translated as CASSHPGTRNYNEQFF.